This TCR beta chain is from a study of CD8+ T cells in alopecia areata. The CDR3 has 13 amino acids. Per germline, CDR1 NNHDY and CDR2 SYVADS. This clone was detected many times. Gene names and germline refer to mouse. The CDR3 end lies 4 residues beyond the end of the read and is filled in from the germline J gene. On the basis of CD4, CD8alpha, NKG2D, NKG2ACE and other markers, pooled cutaneous lymph node cells were sorted. In each case, RNA was isolated and then reverse transcribed into cDNA as the sequencing template. The assay was immunoSEQ multiplex PCR, and TCRdb's table has in-frame clones only and misses some. The profile covers some 6,000 clones, none occurring a single time.

This receptor was identified in a C3H/HeJ mouse with alopecia areata. For the strain, the MHC haplotype given is H2-k. The source material was CD8+ T cells sorted from a lymph node. The gene calls are TRBV13-3 and TRBJ2-7; 10 nucleotides align to TRBD1. The sequenced part of the CDR3 DNA is TGTGCCAGCAGTGTGGGACAGGGGTAT. Translated: CASSVGQGY. The full CDR3 protein reads CASSVGQGYEQYF.